This T cell receptor (beta chain) emerged from a study of T cells in Graves' hyperthyroidism and ophthalmopathy. RNA transcripts served as the template for amplifying TCR beta CDR3 regions. The HTBI primer set drove a first-round RT-PCR of the TCR CDR3. TCRdb reanalysed the multiplex PCR reads using MiXCR and keeps one entry per CDR3 protein. The table records 660,000 or so distinct CDR3 sequences, over 40% of them present only once. This CDR3 region has 20 residues. The V gene's germline CDR1 is SNHLY and CDR2 FYNNEI. Trimming left V 5 bases short and J 0 bases short, with 29 bases between. Sequenced sample: peripheral blood or thyroid tissue (not recorded which). The chain has TRBV2 and TRBJ2-7, with a possible D match to TRBD2 (6 bases). The clonotype comes from an adult man with Graves' disease, either hyperthyroidism or ophthalmopathy (not recorded which). The chain's CDR3 is CASSYAAPGGPSVRSYEQYF. In DNA, the CDR3 is TGTGCCAGCAGTTACGCCGCCCCCGGAGGACCTAGCGTACGCTCCTACGAGCAGTACTTC. Using reference TRBV2 and TRBJ2-7 for the parts outside the CDR3, the full variable domain is EPEVTQTPSHQVTQMGQEVILRCVPISNHLYFYWYRQILGQKVEFLVSFYNNEISEKSEIFDDQFSVERPDGSNFTLKIRSTKLEDSAMYFCASSYAAPGGPSVRSYEQYFGPGTRLTVT.